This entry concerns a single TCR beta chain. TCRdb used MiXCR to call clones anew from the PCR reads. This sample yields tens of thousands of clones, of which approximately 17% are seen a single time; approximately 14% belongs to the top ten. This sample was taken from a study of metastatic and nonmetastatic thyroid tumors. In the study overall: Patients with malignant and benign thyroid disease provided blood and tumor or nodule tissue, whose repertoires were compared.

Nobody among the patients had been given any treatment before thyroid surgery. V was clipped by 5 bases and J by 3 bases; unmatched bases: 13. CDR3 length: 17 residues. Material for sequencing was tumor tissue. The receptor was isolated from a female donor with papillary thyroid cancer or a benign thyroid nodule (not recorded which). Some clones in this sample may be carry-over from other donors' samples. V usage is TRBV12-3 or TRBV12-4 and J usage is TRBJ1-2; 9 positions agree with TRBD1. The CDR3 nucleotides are TGTGCCAGCAGTGAGATACAGGGGGCAGTCTCTGACTATGGCTACACCTTC. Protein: CASSEIQGAVSDYGYTF.